This TCR beta chain came from a study of blood T cell repertoires in COVID-19. V gave up 7 bases and J gave up 2 bases, with 6 bases separating them. CDR3 length: 11 amino acids. Germline CDR1 reads SGHRS; CDR2 reads YFSETQ. Sequencing used immunoSEQ multiplex PCR; TCRdb keeps in-frame clones, though not all of them. The table includes nearly 400,000 clones, roughly 91% detected once. The sequenced sample was PBMCs or T cells enriched from blood (not recorded which). The chain combines TRBV5-1 with TRBJ1-1; unclear D gene. This TCR was recovered from a woman under 40 who had recovered from COVID-19. The CDR3 region is CASAGNTEAFF. The CDR3 DNA sequence: TGCGCCAGCGCGGGAAACACTGAAGCTTTCTTT.